The present T cell receptor beta chain was sequenced within a study of identical twins. This clonotype was counted only a few times. The CDR3 loop spans 14 amino acids. Germline CDR1 and CDR2: SGHRS and YFSETQ. Trimming at V came to 0 bases and at J to 7 bases, leaving 5 bases not matched to a gene. Via MiXCR, TCRdb re-called the 5' RACE reads, giving one row per CDR3 protein. The sample consists of about 520,000 distinct CDR3 sequences, 22% of them appearing once. The data were also submitted as part of a second study, on T cells expressing NK-cell markers.

The receptor comes from a woman aged 18-35 years in good health. The sequencing input was CD4+ T cells sorted from blood. The V gene is TRBV5-1, the J gene TRBJ2-3, with TRBD2 identical over 7 bases. In DNA, the CDR3 is TGCGCCAGCAGCTTGGGCGGGGGAGGAAATACGCAGTATTTT. It translates to CASSLGGGGNTQYF.